This record concerns one T cell receptor beta chain sequence. The germline V gene encodes CDR1 LGHNA and CDR2 YNFKEQ. This CDR3 contains 13 residues. The data belong to a study of CXCR3-negative and CXCR3-positive naive CD8 T cells. The authors made the TRB cDNA libraries by 5' RACE using UMI labels. TCRdb reworked the 5' RACE reads into one entry per CDR3 protein, no DNA. Its listing shows 100,000 or so distinct CDR3 sequences. Material for sequencing was naive CXCR3- CD8+ T cells from blood. This sample's subset: CD45RO-CCR7+CD27+CD95- naive CD8+ T cells lacking CXCR3 (TNR3-). The chain is built from TRBV4-2 and TRBJ1-2. This clonotype was sampled from a human donor in good health. Some clones in this sample may be carry-over from other donors' samples. CDR3 sequence reads: CASSQDLWSGYTF.